Presented here are 29 T cell receptor beta chains from one specimen sequenced in a study of T-cell reconstitution after alpha-beta-depleted transplantation in children. Preparation of the TCRbeta library used unique molecular identifiers. TCRdb ran MiXCR on the PCR reads and lists one entry per CDR3 protein. This sample has 200,000 to 300,000 distinct CDR3 sequences, with around 12% found just once. This material consisted of PBMCs from the stem cell graft donor, taken from the stem cell graft. All receptors derive from a human donor who donated a stem cell graft to a child with acute lymphoblastic leukemia.

This clonotype came up many times. The chain recombines TRBV7-9 with TRBJ1-6; D might be TRBD1 (6 bases). CDR1 is SEHNR, CDR2 FQNEAQ, per germline (reference sequence). Trimming stripped 1 base from V and 3 bases from J, with 10 bases between. CDR3 length: 16 residues. In nucleotides, the CDR3 is TGTGCCAGCAGCTTAGAGGACAGCATCTATAATTCACCCCTCCACTTT. As protein: CASSLEDSIYNSPLHF.

This clonotype showed up many times. The CDR3 DNA reads TGCAGTGCTAGAGAGGGGGACATCTCCTACGAGCAGTACTTC. This codes for CSAREGDISYEQYF. This rearrangement joins TRBV20-1 to TRBJ2-7, with D possibly TRBD1 on 6 matching bases. This CDR3 is 14 amino acids long. Germline CDR1 is DFQATT and CDR2 is SNEGSKA (reference sequence). V was clipped by 0 bases and J by 0 bases, with 9 bases between them.

This clonotype appeared many times. The chain carries TRBV7-2 and TRBJ1-4, with 7 bases fitting TRBD1. Germline V CDR1 and CDR2: SGHTA, FQGNSA. CDR3 length: 15 amino acids. J lost 8 bases, V lost 5 bases, and 11 bases had no gene match. CDR3 in amino acids: CASSRGGRGEEKLFF. Here the CDR3 DNA reads TGTGCCAGCAGCCGAGGGGGCAGGGGTGAAGAAAAACTGTTTTTT.

This clonotype came up a few times. The V and J genes are TRBV11-2 and TRBJ1-6; perhaps TRBD1 as D (5 bases). Per germline, CDR1 SGHAT and CDR2 FQNNGV. The CDR3 sequence is 14 residues long. Trimming shortened V by 1 base and J by 9 bases, and 10 bases separated the two germline ends. CDR3 coding DNA: TGTGCCAGCAGCTTAGGGGCAGGGATTTCACCCCTCCACTTT. Encoded protein: CASSLGAGISPLHF.

This clonotype has at least ten counts. The gene calls are TRBV20-1 and TRBJ2-1, with TRBD2 identical over 8 bases. CDR3 length: 13 amino acids. After removal of 3 bases from V and 6 bases from J, the junction contained 4 bases not matched to a gene. CDR1 DFQATT and CDR2 SNEGSKA come from the germline V gene (reference sequence). The CDR3 region has the DNA TGCAGTGCTAGCGGGGGGGCGGGCAATGAGCAGTTCTTC. This gives the protein CSASGGAGNEQFF.

This clonotype was observed many times. The chain combines TRBV10-3 with TRBJ2-2, with TRBD2 identical over 9 bases. V lost 11 bases, J lost 6 bases, and 16 bases stayed unmatched. Germline V gene data show CDR1 as ENHRY and CDR2 as SYGVKD. The CDR3 sequence is 16 residues long. CDR3 DNA: TGTGCCTGTAGGCCGGCTAGCGGGACACCTTCCGGGGAGCTGTTTTTT. This sequence encodes CACRPASGTPSGELFF.

This clonotype was seen a handful of times. The chain has TRBV4-3 and TRBJ2-2; D is possibly TRBD1 (6 bases). With 0 bases removed from V and 6 bases from J, the gap between germline ends came to 8 bases. The CDR3 sequence is 14 residues long. CDR1 is LGHNA, CDR2 YSLEER, per germline. CDR3 loop: CASSQDKGAGELFF. CDR3 coding DNA: TGCGCCAGCAGCCAAGATAAGGGGGCCGGGGAGCTGTTTTTT.

This clonotype was observed many times. The CDR3 nucleotides read TGTGCCAGCAGTAAACCTGACAGGGACATCACAGATACGCAGTATTTT. Protein product: CASSKPDRDITDTQYF. This rearrangement joins TRBV28 to TRBJ2-3; 7 positions agree with TRBD1. V dropped 5 bases and J dropped 2; count of bases not matched to a gene: 10. Germline V gene sequence: CDR1 MDHEN, CDR2 SYDVKM. This CDR3 has 16 residues.

This clonotype was seen ten or more times. The chain has TRBV10-3 and TRBJ2-7, with D perhaps TRBD1 (6 bases). Germline V gives CDR1 ENHRY, CDR2 SYGVKD. The germline V and J ends were trimmed by 10 bases and 7 bases, with 14 bases remaining between them. The CDR3 length is 11 residues. CDR3 nucleotides: TGTGCCACAGGGACACCTCGGGAGCAGTACTTC. Residues: CATGTPREQYF.

On this clonotype itself: This may be a read error, as it is one base from a much larger clone. The chain is built from TRBV30 and TRBJ1-1; no firm D call. Germline V lookup: CDR1 GTSNPN, CDR2 SVGIG (reference sequence). V shed 0 bases and J shed 0 bases, with 17 bases lying between them. The CDR3 is 17 residues long. CDR3 sequence (DNA): TGTGCCTGGAGTGTACAATTAGCCCGACCGATGAACACTGAAGCTTTCTTT. It specifies CAWSVQLARPMNTEAFF.

The table lists this clonotype with many counts. This sequence joins TRBV12-3 or TRBV12-4 and TRBJ1-2; a possible D gene is TRBD1 (5 bases). The V and J ends lost 9 bases and 3 bases respectively, with 8 bases between them. CDR3 length equals 11 residues. The CDR3 DNA sequence: TGTGCCAGTATGACAGACTATGGCTACACCTTC. Translated, it gives CASMTDYGYTF.

This clonotype was counted many times. V and J are TRBV7-2 and TRBJ1-6, with D possibly TRBD1 on 6 matching bases. CDR3 size: 14 residues. CDR1 SGHTA and CDR2 FQGNSA come from the germline V gene. Trimming took off 4 bases at V and 9 bases at J, with 13 bases between the two ends. The CDR3 DNA sequence: TGTGCCAGCAGCTCGAAGGGGGAAGGTTCACCCCTCCACTTT. Protein product: CASSSKGEGSPLHF.

The table lists this clonotype with many counts. The V call is TRBV6-2 or TRBV6-3, the J call TRBJ2-1, with 10 bases aligning to TRBD2. This CDR3 has 15 residues. Germline V gene sequence: CDR1 MNHEY, CDR2 SVGEGT. With 1 base clipped from V and 9 bases from J, the junction kept 6 bases outside the gene matches. CDR3 region: CASSYLASGSGEQFF. The CDR3 DNA reads as TGTGCCAGCAGTTACTTGGCTAGCGGGAGCGGTGAGCAGTTCTTC.

This clonotype was detected a few times. V is TRBV12-5 and J is TRBJ2-1; D uncertain. Trimming removed 3 bases from V and 10 bases from J, with 10 bases in between. Germline values: CDR1 LGHNT, CDR2 FRNRAP. This CDR3 contains 12 residues. CDR3 loop: CASGFGYREQFF. The CDR3 nucleotides are TGTGCTAGTGGTTTTGGGTATAGGGAGCAGTTCTTC.

V is TRBV6-5 and J is TRBJ2-3; D is uncertain. The V and J ends lost 2 bases and 3 bases respectively, with 12 bases between them. The CDR3 extends over 15 amino acids. Germline V gives CDR1 MNHEY, CDR2 SVGAGI. CDR3 amino acids: CASSYRALGTDTQYF. CDR3 in DNA: TGTGCCAGCAGTTACCGGGCCCTTGGAACAGATACGCAGTATTTT.

This clonotype was counted ten times or more. The chain has TRBV4-2 and TRBJ2-1, with D possibly matching TRBD2 (6 bases). Looked up from germline, CDR1 is LGHNA and CDR2 is YNFKEQ. V was pared by 0 bases and J by 14 bases, with 14 bases between. CDR3 length equals 13 residues. CDR3 sequence reads: CASSQDQAGSEFF. For the CDR3, the DNA is TGTGCCAGCAGCCAAGATCAGGCGGGGAGTGAGTTCTTC.

The chain links TRBV7-6 to TRBJ2-1; possibly TRBD2 for D (6 bases). CDR3 length: 15 residues. V was trimmed by 2 bases and J by 4 bases, leaving 12 bases between them. Germline V gene data show CDR1 as SGHVS and CDR2 as FNYEAQ. The CDR3 bases are TGTGCCAGCAGCTTAACCCTAGCGCCGTACAATGAGCAGTTCTTC. Protein: CASSLTLAPYNEQFF.

Note on this clonotype: One base away lies a much larger clone, so this may be a sequencing read error. The chain links TRBV2 to TRBJ2-1; the D is unclear. The CDR3 is 15 residues long. V lost 6 bases and J lost 7, with 19 bases in between. Germline values: CDR1 SNHLY, CDR2 FYNNEI. This CDR3 is CASRESRSPLNEQFF. CDR3 sequence (DNA): TGTGCCAGCAGGGAAAGTCGGAGCCCACTGAATGAGCAGTTCTTC. Using reference TRBV2 and TRBJ2-1 for the parts outside the CDR3, the full variable domain is EPEVTQTPSHQVTQMGQEVILRCVPISNHLYFYWYRQILGQKVEFLVSFYNNEISEKSEIFDDQFSVERPDGSNFTLKIRSTKLEDSAMYFCASRESRSPLNEQFFGPGTRLTVL.

This clonotype turned up a few times. The chain combines TRBV7-2 with TRBJ2-5; D not resolved. The CDR3 sequence is 13 residues long. Per germline, CDR1 SGHTA and CDR2 FQGNSA. Trimming shortened V by 7 bases and J by 1 base, and 10 bases separated the two germline ends. The CDR3 region has the DNA TGTGCCAGCACCGCCGCCAGCCAAGAGACCCAGTACTTC. Encoded protein: CASTAASQETQYF.

This clonotype was seen repeatedly, ten times or more. The chain links TRBV10-3 to TRBJ1-2, with 12 bases lining up with TRBD1. The CDR3 has 13 residues. After removal of 6 bases from V and 8 bases from J, the junction contained 4 bases not matched to a gene. Looked up from germline, CDR1 is ENHRY and CDR2 is SYGVKD. The CDR3 region is CAIRGQGAGGYTF. CDR3 nucleotide sequence: TGTGCCATCAGGGGACAGGGGGCAGGGGGCTACACCTTC.

This clonotype was found many times. In DNA form, the CDR3 reads TGCAGTCTTGACCCCGGGGGAAGCTCCTACGAGCAGTACTTC. The encoded protein is CSLDPGGSSYEQYF. This sequence joins TRBV20-1 and TRBJ2-7; TRBD2 might be the D (6 bases). Germline assignment: CDR1 DFQATT and CDR2 SNEGSKA (reference sequence). V was trimmed by 8 bases and J by 0 bases, leaving 17 bases between them. The CDR3 sequence is 14 residues long.

The CDR3 spells CASSLGGSGAADTQYF. The CDR3, as DNA: TGTGCCAGCAGCTTGGGCGGTAGCGGGGCTGCAGATACGCAGTATTTT. V is TRBV5-4 and J is TRBJ2-3, with 8 bases lining up with TRBD2. The V and J ends lost 0 bases and 4 bases, in that order; junction bases with no gene match: 7. In germline, CDR1 is SGHNT, CDR2 YYREEE (reference sequence). This CDR3 spans 16 amino acids.

V usage is TRBV29-1 and J usage is TRBJ1-2, with no clear D. The V and J ends lost 2 bases and 2 bases respectively, with 15 bases between them. Per the germline V gene, CDR1 is SQVTM and CDR2 is ANQGSEA. The CDR3 runs to 15 residues. CDR3 loop: CSVETATVPNYGYTF. The CDR3 DNA reads as TGCAGCGTTGAAACAGCGACGGTTCCAAACTATGGCTACACCTTC. Based on the CDR3 plus reference TRBV29-1 and TRBJ1-2, the full variable domain is SAVISQKPSRDICQRGTSLTIQCQVDSQVTMMFWYRQQPGQSLTLIATANQGSEATYESGFVIDKFPISRPNLTFSTLTVSNMSPEDSSIYLCSVETATVPNYGYTFGSGTRLTVV.

The V and J genes are TRBV7-2 and TRBJ2-1; D not resolved. The V gene's germline CDR1 is SGHTA and CDR2 FQGNSA. V lost 3 bases and J lost 0, with 9 bases in between. This CDR3 spans 15 amino acids. CDR3 sequence (DNA): TGTGCCAGCAGCTTCATGTCGAGCTCCTACAATGAGCAGTTCTTC. Its translation is CASSFMSSSYNEQFF.

This clonotype was counted at least ten times. This chain uses TRBV6-5 with TRBJ2-5; D call uncertain. The CDR3 totals 13 residues. CDR1 is MNHEY and CDR2 is SVGAGI in the germline V gene. Trimming removed 8 bases from V and 1 base from J, with 11 bases in between. The CDR3 spells CASARAVQETQYF. The CDR3 DNA sequence: TGTGCCAGCGCAAGGGCAGTCCAAGAGACCCAGTACTTC.

The chain is built from TRBV20-1 and TRBJ1-1; no clear D gene. CDR1 is DFQATT, CDR2 SNEGSKA, per germline (reference sequence). V was cut by 2 bases and J by 4 bases, with 17 bases left in between. The CDR3 loop spans 15 amino acids. CDR3 amino acids: CSARPKGNSGTEAFF. The CDR3 DNA reads as TGCAGTGCTAGACCGAAAGGGAATTCAGGCACTGAAGCTTTCTTT.

CDR3 region: CASSIGRDLVTEAFF. DNA of the CDR3: TGTGCCAGTAGTATAGGACGGGATCTGGTCACTGAAGCTTTCTTT. The chain joins TRBV19 to TRBJ1-1, with D unclear. Germline lookup yields CDR1 LNHDA and CDR2 SQIVND (reference sequence). Trimming removed 1 base at V and 4 bases at J, with 13 bases between. The CDR3 covers 15 residues.

This clonotype was observed at least ten times. The chain recombines TRBV27 with TRBJ1-4; D may be TRBD1 (6 bases). Germline V CDR1 and CDR2: MNHEY, SMNVEV (reference sequence). V lost 8 bases, J lost 3 bases, and 16 bases lay in between. This CDR3 has 15 residues. For the CDR3, the DNA is TGTGCCAGCCGGCTGGTGGGGGCAGCTAATGAAAAACTGTTTTTT. Translation gives CASRLVGAANEKLFF.

The chain carries TRBV4-3 and TRBJ2-7, with 10 bases lining up with TRBD1. Trimming at V came to 4 bases and at J to 5 bases, leaving 11 bases not matched to a gene. CDR1 is LGHNA and CDR2 is YSLEER in the germline V gene. The length of the CDR3 is 16 residues. CDR3 sequence (DNA): TGCGCCAGCAGCCCCTCAGCCGGGACAGGGGCCGACGAGCAGTACTTC. Translation: CASSPSAGTGADEQYF.